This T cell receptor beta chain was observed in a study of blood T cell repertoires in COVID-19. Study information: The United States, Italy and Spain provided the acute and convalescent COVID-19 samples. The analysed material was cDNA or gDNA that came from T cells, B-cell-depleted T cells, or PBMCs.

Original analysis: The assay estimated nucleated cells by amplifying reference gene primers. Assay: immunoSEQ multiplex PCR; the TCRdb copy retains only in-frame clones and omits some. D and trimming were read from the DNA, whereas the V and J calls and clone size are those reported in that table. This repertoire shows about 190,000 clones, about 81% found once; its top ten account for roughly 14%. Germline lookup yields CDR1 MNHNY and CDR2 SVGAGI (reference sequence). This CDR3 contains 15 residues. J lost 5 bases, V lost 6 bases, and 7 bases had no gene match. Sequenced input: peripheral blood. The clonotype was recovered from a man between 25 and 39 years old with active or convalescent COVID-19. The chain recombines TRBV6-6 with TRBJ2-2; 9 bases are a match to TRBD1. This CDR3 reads CASSEDRGTTGELFF. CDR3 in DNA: TGTGCCAGCAGCGAGGACAGGGGAACGACCGGGGAGCTGTTTTTT.